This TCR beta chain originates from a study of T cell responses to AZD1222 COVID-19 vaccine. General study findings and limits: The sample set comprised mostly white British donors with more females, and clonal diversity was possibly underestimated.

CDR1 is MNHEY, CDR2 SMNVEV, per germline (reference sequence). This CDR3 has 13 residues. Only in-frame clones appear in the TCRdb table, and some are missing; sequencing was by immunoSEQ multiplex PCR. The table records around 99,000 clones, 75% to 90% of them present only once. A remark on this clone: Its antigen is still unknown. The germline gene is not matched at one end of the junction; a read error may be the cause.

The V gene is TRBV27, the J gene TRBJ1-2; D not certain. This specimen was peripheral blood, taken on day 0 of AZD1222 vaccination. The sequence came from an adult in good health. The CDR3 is CASGRVANYGYTF. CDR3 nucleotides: TGTGCCAGCGGCCGGGTGGCTAATTATGGCTACACCTTC.